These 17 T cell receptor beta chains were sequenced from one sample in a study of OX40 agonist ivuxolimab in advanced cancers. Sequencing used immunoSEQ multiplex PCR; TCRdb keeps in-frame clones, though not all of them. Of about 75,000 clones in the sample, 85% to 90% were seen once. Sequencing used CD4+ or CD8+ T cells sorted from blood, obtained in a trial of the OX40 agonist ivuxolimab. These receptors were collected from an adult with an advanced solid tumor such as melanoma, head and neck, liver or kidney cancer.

This CDR3 reads CSVGGPRNTQYF. The CDR3 bases are TGCAGCGTTGGGGGTCCTCGAAATACGCAGTATTTT. The chain carries TRBV29-1 and TRBJ2-3, with D unclear. The V end lost 4 bases, the J end lost 7 bases, and 12 bases lay between the germline ends. The CDR3 loop spans 12 amino acids. Germline loops: CDR1 SQVTM, CDR2 ANQGSEA.

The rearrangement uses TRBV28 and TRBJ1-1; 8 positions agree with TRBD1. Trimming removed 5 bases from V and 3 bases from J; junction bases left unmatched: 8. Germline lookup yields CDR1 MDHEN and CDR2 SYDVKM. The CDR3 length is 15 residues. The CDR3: CASSMTGAGDTEAFF. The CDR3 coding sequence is TGTGCCAGCAGTATGACAGGGGCAGGAGACACTGAAGCTTTCTTT.

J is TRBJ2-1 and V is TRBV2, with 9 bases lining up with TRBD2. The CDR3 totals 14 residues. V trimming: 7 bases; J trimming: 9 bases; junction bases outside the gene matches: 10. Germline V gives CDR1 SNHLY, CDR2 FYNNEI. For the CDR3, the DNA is TGTGCCAGCATCCAGGCGGGAGGGTCTCTTGAGCAGTTCTTC. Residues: CASIQAGGSLEQFF.

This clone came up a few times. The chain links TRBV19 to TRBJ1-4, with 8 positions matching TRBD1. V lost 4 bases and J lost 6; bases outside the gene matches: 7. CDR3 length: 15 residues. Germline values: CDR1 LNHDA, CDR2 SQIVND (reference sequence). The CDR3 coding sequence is TGTGCCAGTAGTACCTGGACAGGGTTACATGAAAAACTGTTTTTT. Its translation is CASSTWTGLHEKLFF.

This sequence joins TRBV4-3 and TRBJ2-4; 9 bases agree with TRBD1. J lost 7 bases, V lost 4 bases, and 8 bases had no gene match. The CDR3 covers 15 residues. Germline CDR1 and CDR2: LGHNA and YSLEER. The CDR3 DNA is TGCGCCAGCAGCCCCCTGGGACAGGGAGGGAACATTCAGTACTTC. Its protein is CASSPLGQGGNIQYF.

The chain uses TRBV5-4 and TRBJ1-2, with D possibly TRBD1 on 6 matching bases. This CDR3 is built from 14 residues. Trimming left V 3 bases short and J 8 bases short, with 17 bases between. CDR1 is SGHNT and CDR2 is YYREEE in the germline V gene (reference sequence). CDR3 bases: TGTGCCAGCAGCTCCGATCGGGGGGCAGGAGGCTACACCTTC. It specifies CASSSDRGAGGYTF.

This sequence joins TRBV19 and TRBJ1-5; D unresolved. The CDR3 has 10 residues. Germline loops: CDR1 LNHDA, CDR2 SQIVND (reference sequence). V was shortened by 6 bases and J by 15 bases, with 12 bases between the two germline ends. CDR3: CASSGKSWHF. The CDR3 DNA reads TGTGCCAGTAGCGGCAAGTCTTGGCATTTT.

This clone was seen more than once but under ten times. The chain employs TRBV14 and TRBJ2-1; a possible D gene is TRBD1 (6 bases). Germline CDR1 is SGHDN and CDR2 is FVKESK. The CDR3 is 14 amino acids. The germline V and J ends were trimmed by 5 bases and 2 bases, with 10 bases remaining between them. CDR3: CASSSAGAYNEQFF. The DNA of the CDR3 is TGTGCCAGCAGCTCCGCAGGGGCCTACAATGAGCAGTTCTTC.

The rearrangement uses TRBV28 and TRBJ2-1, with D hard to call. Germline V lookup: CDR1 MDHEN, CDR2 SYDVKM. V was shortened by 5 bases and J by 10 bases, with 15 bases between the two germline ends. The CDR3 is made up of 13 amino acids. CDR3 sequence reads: CASSRRKSEEQFF. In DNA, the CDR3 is TGTGCCAGCAGTCGGCGGAAATCGGAGGAGCAGTTCTTC.

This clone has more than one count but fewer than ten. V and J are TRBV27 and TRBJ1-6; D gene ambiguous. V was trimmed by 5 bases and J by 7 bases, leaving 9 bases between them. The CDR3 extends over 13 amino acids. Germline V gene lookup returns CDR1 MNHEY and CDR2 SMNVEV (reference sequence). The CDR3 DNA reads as TGTGCCAGCAGTCCGTCGGAAAATTCACCCCTCCACTTT. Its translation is CASSPSENSPLHF.

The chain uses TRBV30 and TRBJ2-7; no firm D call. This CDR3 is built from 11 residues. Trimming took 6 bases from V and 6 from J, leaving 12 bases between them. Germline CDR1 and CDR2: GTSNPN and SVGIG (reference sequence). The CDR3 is CACCRAREQYF. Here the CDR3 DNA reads TGTGCCTGTTGTCGGGCTCGCGAGCAGTACTTC.

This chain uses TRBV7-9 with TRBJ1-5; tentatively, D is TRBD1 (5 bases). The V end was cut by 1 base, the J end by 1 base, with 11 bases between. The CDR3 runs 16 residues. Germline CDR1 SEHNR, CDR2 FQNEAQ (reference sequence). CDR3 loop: CASSLVPGLSNQPQHF. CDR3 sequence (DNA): TGTGCCAGCAGCTTAGTCCCAGGGTTGAGCAATCAGCCCCAGCATTTT.

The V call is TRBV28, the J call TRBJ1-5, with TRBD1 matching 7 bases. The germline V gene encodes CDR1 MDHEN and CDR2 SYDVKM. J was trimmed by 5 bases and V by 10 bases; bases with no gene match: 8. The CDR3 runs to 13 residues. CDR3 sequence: CAIGTVGDQPQHF. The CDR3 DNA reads TGTGCCATCGGGACAGTTGGTGATCAGCCCCAGCATTTT.

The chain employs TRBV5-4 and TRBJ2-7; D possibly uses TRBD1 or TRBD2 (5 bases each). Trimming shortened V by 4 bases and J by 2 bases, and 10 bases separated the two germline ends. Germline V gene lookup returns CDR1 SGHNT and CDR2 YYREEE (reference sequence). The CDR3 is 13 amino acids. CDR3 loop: CASSPGTAYEQYF. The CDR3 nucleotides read TGTGCCAGCAGCCCCGGGACGGCCTACGAGCAGTACTTC.

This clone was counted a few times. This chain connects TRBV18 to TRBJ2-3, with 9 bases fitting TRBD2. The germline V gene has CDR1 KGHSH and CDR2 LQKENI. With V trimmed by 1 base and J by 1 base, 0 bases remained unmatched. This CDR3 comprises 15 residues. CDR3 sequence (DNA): TGTGCCAGCTCACCACTAGCGGGAGGCACAGATACGCAGTATTTT. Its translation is CASSPLAGGTDTQYF.

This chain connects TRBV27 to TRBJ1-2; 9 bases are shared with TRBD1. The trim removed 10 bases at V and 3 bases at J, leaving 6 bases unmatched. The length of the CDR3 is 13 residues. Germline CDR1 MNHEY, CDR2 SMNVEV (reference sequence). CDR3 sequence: CATAGTGYYGYTF. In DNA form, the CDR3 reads TGTGCCACCGCAGGGACAGGGTACTATGGCTACACCTTC.

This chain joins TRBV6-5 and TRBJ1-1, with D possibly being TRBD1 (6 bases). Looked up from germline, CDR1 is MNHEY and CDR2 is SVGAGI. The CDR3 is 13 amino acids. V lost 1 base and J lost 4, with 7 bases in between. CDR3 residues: CASSYFRGTEAFF. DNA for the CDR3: TGTGCCAGCAGTTACTTCAGGGGCACTGAAGCTTTCTTT.